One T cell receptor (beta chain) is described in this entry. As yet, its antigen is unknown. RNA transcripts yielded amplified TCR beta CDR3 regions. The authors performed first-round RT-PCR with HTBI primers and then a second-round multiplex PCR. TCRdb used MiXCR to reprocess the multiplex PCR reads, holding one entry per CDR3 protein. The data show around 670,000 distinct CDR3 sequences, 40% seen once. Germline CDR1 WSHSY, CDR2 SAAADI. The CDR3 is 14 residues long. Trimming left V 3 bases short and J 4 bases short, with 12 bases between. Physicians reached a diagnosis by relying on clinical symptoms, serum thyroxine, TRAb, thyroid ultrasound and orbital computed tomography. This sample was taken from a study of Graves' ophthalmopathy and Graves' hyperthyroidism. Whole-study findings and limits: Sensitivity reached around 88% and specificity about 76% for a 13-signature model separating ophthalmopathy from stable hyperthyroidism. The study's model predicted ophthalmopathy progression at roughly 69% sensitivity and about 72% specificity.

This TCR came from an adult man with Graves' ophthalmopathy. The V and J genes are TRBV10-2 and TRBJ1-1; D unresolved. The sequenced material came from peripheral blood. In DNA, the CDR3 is TGCGCCAGCAGTGACGGCGGGAGGGTCACTGAAGCTTTCTTT. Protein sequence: CASSDGGRVTEAFF.